This TCR beta chain was sequenced in a study of OX40 agonist ivuxolimab in advanced cancers. General notes on the study: Ivuxolimab, which targeted the costimulatory receptor OX40 (CD134), was an agonistic, fully human IgG2 monoclonal antibody. The paper describes the monotherapy dose-escalation part (N ≈ 52 patients) of the phase I trial of ivuxolimab. Intravenous ivuxolimab was administered to patients every 2 weeks at six dose levels: 0.01, 0.1, 0.3, 1.5, 3 and 10 mg/kg. Peripheral TCRbeta sequencing aimed to test whether ivuxolimab altered TCR sequence diversity and caused clonal T-cell expansion. In the dose-escalation cohort, 82.7% of patients were male, and the mean age was approximately 55 years, with a range of about 23 to 85. Among the 50 to 55 dose-escalation patients, approximately 20 had hepatocellular carcinoma, around 15 melanoma, 9 renal cell carcinoma and 9 head and neck cancer. Patients were allowed to have had prior anti-PD-1, anti-PD-L1 or anti-CTLA-4 therapy, and 40% of the dose-escalation patients had previously received checkpoint inhibitors. Partial responses occurred in three dose-escalation patients: two with cutaneous melanoma and one with hepatocellular carcinoma. What the research found in general, with its limitations: In the 0.1-3.0 mg/kg groups, partial responders had among the lowest normalized peripheral clonal expansion, particularly in CD8+ T cells. After ivuxolimab, CD8+ T cells had more expanded clones than CD4+ T cells on average. At doses of 0.1 to 3.0 mg/kg, clonal expansion of both CD4+ and CD8+ T cells in blood was seen between baseline and week 6. Low levels of normalized T-cell clonal expansion were also shown by some nonresponding patients. Antigen specificity was not determined for the clonally expanded peripheral T cells.

The trial excluded patients who had a history of autoimmune disease or who were on systemic immunosuppression. In every dose cohort, peripheral blood was drawn for TCR sequencing at baseline, cycle 4 day 1, and cycle 7 day 1. Samples came from an open-label, multicenter, first-in-human phase I dose-escalation trial of ivuxolimab. Adults with locally advanced or metastatic melanoma, renal cell, hepatocellular, or head and neck squamous cell carcinoma were enrolled in the trial. Before TCR sequencing, CD4+ T cells and CD8+ T cells were sorted from peripheral blood as separate populations. To note about this clone: Its cognate antigen has yet to be identified. Base qualities are not recorded, but no much larger clone differs from it by a single base.

Genomic DNA was isolated from the sorted cells so that the TCRbeta CDR3 region could be sequenced. The immunoSEQ Assay was used to sequence the TCRbeta CDR3 regions. Held by TCRdb, this immuneACCESS table contains in-frame sequences only and omits some clones. Under half of the omission traces to an unresolved V gene where checked; the cause of the rest is unknown. The sample table shows 70,000 or so clones, and around 91% are seen once. The ten largest make up around 0.92% of the sample. CDR1 SGHTA and CDR2 FQGTGA were looked up in the germline V gene. The CDR3 contains 14 residues, cysteine and phenylalanine counted. Only the CDR3 portion is preserved as DNA: 42 bases, with reading frame beginning at the first base. V is pared back by 1 base and J by 7 bases, with 11 bases lying between the germline termini.

This sequence originates from an adult with an advanced solid tumor such as melanoma, head and neck, liver or kidney cancer. The specimen comprised CD4+ or CD8+ T cells sorted from blood, sampled in a trial of the OX40 agonist ivuxolimab. Here the chain combines TRBV7-3 and TRBJ2-1; the D gene identity is not certain. The CDR3 is CASSLSNLVNEQFF. The sequenced DNA: TGTGCCAGCAGCTTAAGTAATCTAGTGAATGAGCAGTTCTTC.